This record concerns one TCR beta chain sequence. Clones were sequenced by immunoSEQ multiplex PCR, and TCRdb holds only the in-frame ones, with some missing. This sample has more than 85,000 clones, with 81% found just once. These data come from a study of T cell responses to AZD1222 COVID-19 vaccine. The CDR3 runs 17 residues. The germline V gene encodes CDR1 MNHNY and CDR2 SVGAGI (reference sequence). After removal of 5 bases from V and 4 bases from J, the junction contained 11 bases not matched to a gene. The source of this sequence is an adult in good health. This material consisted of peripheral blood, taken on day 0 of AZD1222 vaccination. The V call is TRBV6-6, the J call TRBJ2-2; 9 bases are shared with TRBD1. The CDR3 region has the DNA TGTGCCAGCAGTCCACCGCAGACAGGGGGTTTCACCGGGGAGCTGTTTTTT. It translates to CASSPPQTGGFTGELFF.